Below are 8 T cell receptor beta chains sequenced from a single sample in a study of blood T cell repertoires in COVID-19. Data came from immunoSEQ multiplex PCR; TCRdb stores just in-frame clones and leaves some out. The table has 75,000 to 95,000 clones, about 73% seen once; the top ten hold approximately 40%. The sequencing input was peripheral blood. These receptors all stem from a man in his sixties with COVID-19, enrolled during active disease.

This clone has just one count. The chain recombines TRBV11-2 with TRBJ1-2, with D unresolved. The CDR3 runs 14 residues. Trimming removed 0 bases from V and 4 bases from J, with 9 bases in between. Germline V CDR1 and CDR2: SGHAT, FQNNGV. As DNA, the CDR3 is TGTGCCAGCAGCTTAGAGCCGGGAGGCTATGGCTACACCTTC. Its protein product is CASSLEPGGYGYTF.

V usage is TRBV29-1 and J usage is TRBJ2-5, with 9 positions matching TRBD2. The CDR3 is 11 amino acids. V shed 6 bases and J 4 bases; nucleotides not matched to a gene: 0. Germline V gene data show CDR1 as SQVTM and CDR2 as ANQGSEA. The CDR3 sequence: CSVAGGETQYF. The DNA for the CDR3 is TGCAGCGTAGCGGGAGGAGAGACCCAGTACTTC.

V and J are TRBV19 and TRBJ2-7; the match to TRBD1 covers 7 bases. The CDR3 totals 13 residues. Germline CDR1 is LNHDA and CDR2 is SQIVND (reference sequence). J gave up 3 bases and V 4 bases, and 3 bases lay outside the gene matches. CDR3 coding DNA: TGTGCCAGTAGTAGCCGGGACAGCTACGAGCAGTACTTC. This gives the protein CASSSRDSYEQYF.

This chain joins TRBV6-6 and TRBJ2-7, with D perhaps matching TRBD2 (5 bases). Germline lookup yields CDR1 MNHNY and CDR2 SVGAGI (reference sequence). The CDR3 is 14 residues long. The V and J ends lost 6 bases and 0 bases respectively, with 12 bases between them. For the CDR3, the DNA is TGTGCCAGCAGGAGGGTGATAAGCTCCTACGAGCAGTACTTC. It specifies CASRRVISSYEQYF.

This chain links TRBV5-4 with TRBJ1-4; D unclear. Germline assignment: CDR1 SGHNT and CDR2 YYREEE (reference sequence). CDR3 length equals 15 residues. V lost 4 bases to trimming and J lost 7 bases, with 17 bases between them. The CDR3 loop is CASSPNQVEGEKLFF. The CDR3 DNA reads TGTGCCAGCAGCCCCAATCAGGTGGAAGGTGAAAAACTGTTTTTT.

The chain has TRBV19 and TRBJ1-2; D is ambiguous. Germline-derived CDR1 and CDR2 are LNHDA and SQIVND (reference sequence). The CDR3 extends over 14 amino acids. The V and J ends lost 8 bases and 3 bases respectively, with 16 bases between them. This CDR3 is CASSSGLSDYGYTF. The CDR3 coding sequence is TGTGCCAGTTCATCCGGCCTTAGCGACTATGGCTACACCTTC.

The J gene is TRBJ2-5, the V gene TRBV4-1; TRBD2 matches at 14 bases. The CDR3 loop spans 16 amino acids. V shed 4 bases and J 3 bases; nucleotides not matched to a gene: 4. The germline CDR1 and CDR2 sequences are MGHRA and YSYEKL. The CDR3: CASSPGLAGAKETQYF. As DNA, the CDR3 is TGCGCCAGCAGCCCGGGACTAGCGGGGGCTAAAGAGACCCAGTACTTC.

The chain is built from TRBV30 and TRBJ2-5; 9 positions agree with TRBD2. V gave up 0 bases and J gave up 2 bases; unmatched junction bases: 7. CDR3 size: 16 residues. Germline V CDR1 and CDR2: GTSNPN, SVGIG (reference sequence). The CDR3 coding sequence is TGTGCCTGGAGTGTAGTGGGGCTAGCGGGGCAAGAGACCCAGTACTTC. Its protein product is CAWSVVGLAGQETQYF.